This TCR beta chain stems from a study of CD8+CD57+ T cells in acquired aplastic anemia. General observations from the study: In CD8+ cells, Simpson's diversity showed no significant difference between patients and controls.

The use of genomic DNA as template underpinned the TCR beta VDJ and CDR3 profiling. MiXCR, applied by TCRdb to the reads, yields one record per CDR3 protein. The sample yields about 48,000 distinct CDR3 sequences, over 60% seen once. For this clonotype: The antigen is undetermined.

The CDR3 totals 14 residues. Trimming left V 1 base short and J 8 bases short, with 9 bases between. Per germline, CDR1 LNHNV and CDR2 YYDKDF (reference sequence). The chain couples TRBV15 to TRBJ1-6, with D possibly matching TRBD1 (5 bases). Material for sequencing was sorted CD4+, CD8+, or CD8+CD57+ T cells (not recorded which) from PBMCs. This TCR was recovered from a human donor in good health, serving as a control. The CDR3 bases are TGTGCCACCAGCAGAGTCGGGGGGGATTCACCCCTCCACTTT. Translated: CATSRVGGDSPLHF.